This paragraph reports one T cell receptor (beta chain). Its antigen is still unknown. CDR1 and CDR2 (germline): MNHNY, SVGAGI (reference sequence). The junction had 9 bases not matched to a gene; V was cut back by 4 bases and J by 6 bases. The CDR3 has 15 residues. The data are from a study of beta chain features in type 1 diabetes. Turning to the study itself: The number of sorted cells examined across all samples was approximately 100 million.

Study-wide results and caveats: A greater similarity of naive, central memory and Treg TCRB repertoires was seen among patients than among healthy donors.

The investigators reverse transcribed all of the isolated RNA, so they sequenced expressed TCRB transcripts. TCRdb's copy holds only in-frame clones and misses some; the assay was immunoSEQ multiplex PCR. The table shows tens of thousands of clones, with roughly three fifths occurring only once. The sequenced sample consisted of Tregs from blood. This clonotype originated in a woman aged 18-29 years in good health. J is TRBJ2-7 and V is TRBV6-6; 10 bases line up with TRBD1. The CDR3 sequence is CASSSRPGTGAEQYF. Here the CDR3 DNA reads TGTGCCAGCAGTTCTCGTCCCGGGACAGGGGCCGAGCAGTACTTC.